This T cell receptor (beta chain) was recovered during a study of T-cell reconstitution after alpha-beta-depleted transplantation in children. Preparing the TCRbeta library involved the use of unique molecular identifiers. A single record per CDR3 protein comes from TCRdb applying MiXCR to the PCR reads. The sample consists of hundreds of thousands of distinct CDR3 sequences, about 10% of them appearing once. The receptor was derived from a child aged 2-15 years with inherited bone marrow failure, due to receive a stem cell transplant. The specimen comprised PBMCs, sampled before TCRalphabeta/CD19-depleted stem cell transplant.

CDR3 nucleotides: TGTGCCAGCGTCTGGGCAGGGAGGTCAGATACGCAGTATTTT. This encodes CASVWAGRSDTQYF. The gene calls are TRBV12-3 or TRBV12-4 and TRBJ2-3; possible D gene TRBD2, 6 bases. The CDR3 is made up of 14 amino acids. V was trimmed by 8 bases and J by 4 bases, leaving 16 bases between them.